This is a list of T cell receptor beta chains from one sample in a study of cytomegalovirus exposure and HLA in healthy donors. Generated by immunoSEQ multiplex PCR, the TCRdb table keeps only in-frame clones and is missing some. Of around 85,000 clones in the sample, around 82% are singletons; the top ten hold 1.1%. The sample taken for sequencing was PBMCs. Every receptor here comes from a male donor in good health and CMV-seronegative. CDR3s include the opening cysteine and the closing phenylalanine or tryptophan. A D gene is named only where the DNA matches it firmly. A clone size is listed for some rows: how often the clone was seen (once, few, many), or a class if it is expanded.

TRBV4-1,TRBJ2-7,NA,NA,TGCGCCAGCAGCCAAGTTTTAGCTCCCTACGAGCAGTACTTC,CASSQVLAPYEQYF
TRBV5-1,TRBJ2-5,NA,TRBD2,TGCGCCAGCAGCTTTAACCGACTAGCGGGGGGCAGGGAGACCCAGTACTTC,CASSFNRLAGGRETQYF
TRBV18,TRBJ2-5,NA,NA,TGTGCCAGCTCATCCCCTAGTTCGGAGACCCAGTACTTC,CASSSPSSETQYF
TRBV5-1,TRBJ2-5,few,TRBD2,TGCGCCAGCAGCTTGGGCCAGCTAGCGGGAGCCCAAGAGACCCAGTACTTC,CASSLGQLAGAQETQYF
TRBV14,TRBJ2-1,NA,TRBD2,TGTGCCAGCAGCCAGTTTAGCGGGAGAGGGGACCATGAGCAGTTCTTC,CASSQFSGRGDHEQFF
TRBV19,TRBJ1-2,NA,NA,TGTGCCAGTAGTATAGGACAGGTTAACTATGGCTACACCTTC,CASSIGQVNYGYTF
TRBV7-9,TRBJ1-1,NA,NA,TGTGCCAGCAGCCGGACAGAAGTCATGAACACTGAAGCTTTCTTT,CASSRTEVMNTEAFF
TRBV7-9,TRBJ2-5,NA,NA,TGTGCCAGCAGCCTGACTAACCAAGAGACCCAGTACTTC,CASSLTNQETQYF
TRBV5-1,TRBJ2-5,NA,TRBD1,TGCGCCAGCAGCTACGGACAGGGGGGTCTCACTAACGAGGGAGAGACCCAGTACTTC,CASSYGQGGLTNEGETQYF
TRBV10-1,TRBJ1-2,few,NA,TGCGCCAGCAGCCCTGACAGGAACTATGGCTACACCTTC,CASSPDRNYGYTF
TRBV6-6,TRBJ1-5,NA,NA,TGTGCCAGCACGAGCGTGACAGGGCCCCAGCATTTT,CASTSVTGPQHF
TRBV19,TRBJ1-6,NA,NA,TGTGCCAGTAGTATAGTGGGCAGGTCTAATTCCGGATCTAATTCACCCCTCCACTTT,CASSIVGRSNSGSNSPLHF
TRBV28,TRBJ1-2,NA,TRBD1,TGTGCCAGCAGTTGGACAGGGACTTCTAACTATGGCTACACCTTC,CASSWTGTSNYGYTF
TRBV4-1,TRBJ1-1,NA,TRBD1,TGCGCCAGCAGCCACCGGACAGGGGATGTAGCTTTCTTT,CASSHRTGDVAFF
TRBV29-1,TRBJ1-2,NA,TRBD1,TGCAGCGTAGGAAAAACAGGGGACGGTGGCTACACCTTC,CSVGKTGDGGYTF
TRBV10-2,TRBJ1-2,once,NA,TGCGCCAGCAGTGCGAACAGTAACTATGGCTACACCTTC,CASSANSNYGYTF
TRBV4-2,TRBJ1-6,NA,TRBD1,TGTGCCAGCAGCCAAGAACTTCCGGGACAGGGATATAATTCACCCCTCAACTTT,CASSQELPGQGYNSPLNF
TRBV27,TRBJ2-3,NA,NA,TGTGCCAGCTCCCGGGGTACGAGCTGGTTGCAGTATTTT,CASSRGTSWLQYF
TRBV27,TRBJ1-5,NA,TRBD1,TGTGCCAGCAGTTCATCGACAGGGAGCAATCAGCCCCAGCATTTT,CASSSSTGSNQPQHF
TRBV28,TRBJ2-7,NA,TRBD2,TGTGCCAGCAGTTACCCCCTTAAAACCGGGACTAGCGCGTACGAGCAGTACTTC,CASSYPLKTGTSAYEQYF
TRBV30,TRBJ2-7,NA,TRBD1,TGTGCCTGGAGTGTATCTGGGGGACAGGGCTACGAGCAGTACTTC,CAWSVSGGQGYEQYF